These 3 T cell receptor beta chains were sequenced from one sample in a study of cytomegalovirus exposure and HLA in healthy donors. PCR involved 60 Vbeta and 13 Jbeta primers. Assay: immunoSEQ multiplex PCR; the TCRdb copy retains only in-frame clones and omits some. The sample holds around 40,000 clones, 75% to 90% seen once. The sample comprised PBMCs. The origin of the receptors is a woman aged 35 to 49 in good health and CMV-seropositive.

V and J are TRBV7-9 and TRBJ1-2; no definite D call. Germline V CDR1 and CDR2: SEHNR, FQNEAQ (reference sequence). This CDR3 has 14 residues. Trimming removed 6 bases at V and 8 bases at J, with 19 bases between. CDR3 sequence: CASSSGGLLSGYTF. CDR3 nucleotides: TGTGCCAGCAGTTCAGGTGGCCTTTTAAGCGGCTACACCTTC.

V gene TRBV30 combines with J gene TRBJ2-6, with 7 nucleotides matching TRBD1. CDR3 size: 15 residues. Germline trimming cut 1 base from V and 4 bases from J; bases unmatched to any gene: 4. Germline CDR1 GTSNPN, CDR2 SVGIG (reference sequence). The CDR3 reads CAWSAGTAGANVLTF. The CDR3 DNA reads TGTGCCTGGAGTGCAGGGACAGCCGGGGCCAACGTCCTGACTTTC. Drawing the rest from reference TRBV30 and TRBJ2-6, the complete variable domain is SQTIHQWPATLVQPVGSPLSLECTVEGTSNPNLYWYRQAAGRGLQLLFYSVGIGQISSEVPQNLSASRPQDRQFILSSKKLLLSDSGFYLCAWSAGTAGANVLTFGAGSRLTVL.

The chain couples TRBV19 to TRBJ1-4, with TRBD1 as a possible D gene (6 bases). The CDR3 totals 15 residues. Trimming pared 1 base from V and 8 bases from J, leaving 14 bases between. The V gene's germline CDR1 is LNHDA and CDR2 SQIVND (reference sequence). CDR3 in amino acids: CASSIGAGQKEKLFF. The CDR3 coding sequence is TGTGCCAGTAGTATAGGGGCCGGACAGAAAGAAAAACTGTTTTTT.